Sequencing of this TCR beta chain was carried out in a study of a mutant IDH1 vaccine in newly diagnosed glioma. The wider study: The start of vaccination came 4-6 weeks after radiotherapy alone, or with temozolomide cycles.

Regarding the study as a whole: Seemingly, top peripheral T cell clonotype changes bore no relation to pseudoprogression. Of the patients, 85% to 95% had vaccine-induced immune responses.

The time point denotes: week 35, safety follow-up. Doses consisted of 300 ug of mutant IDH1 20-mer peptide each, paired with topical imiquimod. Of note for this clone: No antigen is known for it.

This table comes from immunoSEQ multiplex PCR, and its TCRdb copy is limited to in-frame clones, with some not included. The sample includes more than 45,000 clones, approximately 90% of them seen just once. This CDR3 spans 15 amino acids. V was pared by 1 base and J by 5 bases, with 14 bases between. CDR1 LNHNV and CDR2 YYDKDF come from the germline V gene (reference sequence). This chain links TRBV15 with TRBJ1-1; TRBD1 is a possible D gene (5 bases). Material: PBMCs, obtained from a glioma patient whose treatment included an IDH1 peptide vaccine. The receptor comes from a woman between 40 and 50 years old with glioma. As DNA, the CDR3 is TGTGCCACCAGCAGAGTTTCAGGGCTCACGACTGAAGCTTTCTTT. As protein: CATSRVSGLTTEAFF.